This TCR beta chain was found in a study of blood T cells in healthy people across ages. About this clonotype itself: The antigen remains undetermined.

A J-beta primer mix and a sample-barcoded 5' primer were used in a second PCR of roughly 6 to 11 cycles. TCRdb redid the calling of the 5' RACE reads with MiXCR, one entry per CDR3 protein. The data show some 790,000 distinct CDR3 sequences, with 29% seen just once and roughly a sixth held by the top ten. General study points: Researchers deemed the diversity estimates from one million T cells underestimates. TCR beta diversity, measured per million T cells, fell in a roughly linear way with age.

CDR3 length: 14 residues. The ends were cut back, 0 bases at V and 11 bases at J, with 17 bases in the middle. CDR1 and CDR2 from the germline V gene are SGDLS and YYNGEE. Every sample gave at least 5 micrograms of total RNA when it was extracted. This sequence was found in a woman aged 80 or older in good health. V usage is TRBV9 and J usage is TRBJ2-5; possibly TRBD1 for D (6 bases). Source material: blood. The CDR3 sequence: CASSVGIRTEQQYF. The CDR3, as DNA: TGTGCCAGCAGCGTAGGCATAAGGACAGAACAACAGTACTTC.